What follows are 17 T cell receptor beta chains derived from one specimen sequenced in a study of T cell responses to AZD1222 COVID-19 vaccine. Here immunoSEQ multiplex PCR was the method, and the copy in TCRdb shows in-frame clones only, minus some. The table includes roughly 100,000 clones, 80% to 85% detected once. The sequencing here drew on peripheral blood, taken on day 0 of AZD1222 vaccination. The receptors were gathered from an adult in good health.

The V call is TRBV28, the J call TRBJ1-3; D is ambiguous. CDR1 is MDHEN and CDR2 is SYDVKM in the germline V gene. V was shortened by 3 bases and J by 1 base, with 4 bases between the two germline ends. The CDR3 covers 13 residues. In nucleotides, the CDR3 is TGTGCCAGCAGTTTTGGGTCTGGAAACACCATATATTTT. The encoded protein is CASSFGSGNTIYF.

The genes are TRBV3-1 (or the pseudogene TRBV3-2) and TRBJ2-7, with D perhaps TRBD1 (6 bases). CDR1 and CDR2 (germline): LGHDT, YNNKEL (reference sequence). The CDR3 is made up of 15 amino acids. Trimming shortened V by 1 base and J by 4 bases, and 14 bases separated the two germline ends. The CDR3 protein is CASSQGEERGYEQYF. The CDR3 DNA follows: TGTGCCAGCAGCCAAGGAGAGGAAAGGGGGTACGAGCAGTACTTC.

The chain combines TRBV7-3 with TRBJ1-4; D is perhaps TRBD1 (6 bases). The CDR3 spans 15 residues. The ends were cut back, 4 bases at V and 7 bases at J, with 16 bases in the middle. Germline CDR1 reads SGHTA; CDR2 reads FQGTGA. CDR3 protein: CASSSSGAVGEKLFF. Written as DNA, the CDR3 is TGTGCCAGCAGCTCCTCAGGGGCCGTGGGTGAAAAACTGTTTTTT. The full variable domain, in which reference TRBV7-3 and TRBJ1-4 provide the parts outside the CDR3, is GAGVSQTPSNKVTEKGKYVELRCDPISGHTALYWYRQSLGQGPEFLIYFQGTGAADDSGLPNDRFFAVRPEGSVSTLKIQRTERGDSAVYLCASSSSGAVGEKLFFGSGTQLSVL.

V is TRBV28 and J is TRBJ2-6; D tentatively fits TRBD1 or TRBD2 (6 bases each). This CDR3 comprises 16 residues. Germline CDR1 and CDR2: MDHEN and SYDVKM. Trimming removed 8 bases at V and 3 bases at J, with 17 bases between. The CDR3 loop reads CASEGGGGVGANVLTF. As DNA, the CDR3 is TGTGCCAGCGAGGGGGGAGGCGGAGTTGGGGCCAACGTCCTGACTTTC.

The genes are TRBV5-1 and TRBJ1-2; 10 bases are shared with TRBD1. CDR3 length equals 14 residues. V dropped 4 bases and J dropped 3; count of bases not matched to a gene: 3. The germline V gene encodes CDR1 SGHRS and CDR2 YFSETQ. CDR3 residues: CASSVTGGDYGYTF. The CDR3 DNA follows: TGCGCCAGCAGCGTGACAGGGGGCGACTATGGCTACACCTTC.

In DNA, the CDR3 is TGTGCCAGCAGCTTAATCTGGACAGGGACTGGAAACACCATATATTTT. As protein: CASSLIWTGTGNTIYF. The rearrangement joins TRBV11-2 to TRBJ1-3, with 8 bases matching TRBD1. CDR1 is SGHAT, CDR2 FQNNGV, per germline. V trimming: 2 bases; J trimming: 2 bases; junction bases outside the gene matches: 5. This CDR3 is 16 amino acids long. The full variable domain, in which reference TRBV11-2 and TRBJ1-3 provide the parts outside the CDR3, is EAGVAQSPRYKIIEKRQSVAFWCNPISGHATLYWYQQILGQGPKLLIQFQNNGVVDDSQLPKDRFSAERLKGVDSTLKIQPAKLEDSAVYLCASSLIWTGTGNTIYFGEGSWLTVV.

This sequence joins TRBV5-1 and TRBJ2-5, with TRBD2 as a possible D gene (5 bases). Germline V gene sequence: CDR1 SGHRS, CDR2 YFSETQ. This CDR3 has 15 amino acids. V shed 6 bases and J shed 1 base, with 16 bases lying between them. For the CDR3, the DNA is TGCGCCAGCAACTTAGAGGGCGCTTCCCAAGAGACCCAGTACTTC. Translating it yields CASNLEGASQETQYF.

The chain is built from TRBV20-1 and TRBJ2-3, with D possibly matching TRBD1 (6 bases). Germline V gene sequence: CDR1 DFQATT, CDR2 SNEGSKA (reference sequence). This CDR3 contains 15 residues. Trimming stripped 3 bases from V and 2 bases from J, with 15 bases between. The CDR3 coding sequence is TGCAGTGCTAGTAACAGGGAGCCTTCCACAGATACGCAGTATTTT. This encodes CSASNREPSTDTQYF.

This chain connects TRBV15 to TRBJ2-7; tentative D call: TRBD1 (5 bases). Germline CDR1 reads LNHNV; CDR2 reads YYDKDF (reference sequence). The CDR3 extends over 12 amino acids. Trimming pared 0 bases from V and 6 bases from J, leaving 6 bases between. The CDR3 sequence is CATSRDRGEQYF. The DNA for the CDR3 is TGTGCCACCAGCAGAGATAGGGGCGAGCAGTACTTC.

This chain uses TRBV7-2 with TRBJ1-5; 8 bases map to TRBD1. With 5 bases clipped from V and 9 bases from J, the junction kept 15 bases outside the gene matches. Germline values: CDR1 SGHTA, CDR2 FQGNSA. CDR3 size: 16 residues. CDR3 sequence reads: CASSPSFGQGATPQHF. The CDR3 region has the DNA TGTGCCAGCAGCCCATCTTTCGGGCAGGGGGCTACGCCCCAGCATTTT.

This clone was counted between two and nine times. The CDR3 region is CASRQGASGADTQYF. DNA for the CDR3: TGTGCCAGCCGACAGGGGGCGTCGGGGGCAGATACGCAGTATTTT. The rearrangement uses TRBV2 and TRBJ2-3; TRBD1 aligns across 10 bases. CDR1 is SNHLY and CDR2 is FYNNEI in the germline V gene. V shed 8 bases and J 4 bases; nucleotides not matched to a gene: 9. The CDR3 is 15 residues long. Supplemented by reference TRBV2 and TRBJ2-3, the full variable domain reads EPEVTQTPSHQVTQMGQEVILRCVPISNHLYFYWYRQILGQKVEFLVSFYNNEISEKSEIFDDQFSVERPDGSNFTLKIRSTKLEDSAMYFCASRQGASGADTQYFGPGTRLTVL.

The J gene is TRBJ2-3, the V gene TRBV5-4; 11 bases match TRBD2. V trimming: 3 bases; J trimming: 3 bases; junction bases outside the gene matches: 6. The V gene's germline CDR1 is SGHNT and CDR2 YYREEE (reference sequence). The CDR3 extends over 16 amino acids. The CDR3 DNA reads TGTGCCAGCAGCTACTATAGCGGGGGGGCTACAGATACGCAGTATTTT. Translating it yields CASSYYSGGATDTQYF.

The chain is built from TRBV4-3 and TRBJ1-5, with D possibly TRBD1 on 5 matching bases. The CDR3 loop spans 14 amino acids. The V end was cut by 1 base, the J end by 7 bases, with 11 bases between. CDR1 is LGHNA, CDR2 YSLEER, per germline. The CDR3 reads CASSQAGGGQPQHF. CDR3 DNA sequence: TGCGCCAGCAGCCAAGCTGGGGGTGGACAGCCCCAGCATTTT.

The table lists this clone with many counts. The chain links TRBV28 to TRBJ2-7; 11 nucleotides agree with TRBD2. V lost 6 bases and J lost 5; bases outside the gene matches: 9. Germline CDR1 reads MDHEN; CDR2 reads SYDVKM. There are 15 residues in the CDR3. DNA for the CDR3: TGTGCCAGCAGCCTGACGACTAGCGGGAAAAACGAGCAGTACTTC. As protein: CASSLTTSGKNEQYF. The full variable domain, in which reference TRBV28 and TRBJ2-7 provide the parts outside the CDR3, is DVKVTQSSRYLVKRTGEKVFLECVQDMDHENMFWYRQDPGLGLRLIYFSYDVKMKEKGDIPEGYSVSREKKERFSLILESASTNQTSMYLCASSLTTSGKNEQYFGPGTRLTVT.

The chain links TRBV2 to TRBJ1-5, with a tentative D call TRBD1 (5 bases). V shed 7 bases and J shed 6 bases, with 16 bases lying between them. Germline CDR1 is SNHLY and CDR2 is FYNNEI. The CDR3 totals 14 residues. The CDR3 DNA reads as TGTGCCAGCATTGCCAGGTCAGGGAGTCAGCCCCAGCATTTT. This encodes CASIARSGSQPQHF.

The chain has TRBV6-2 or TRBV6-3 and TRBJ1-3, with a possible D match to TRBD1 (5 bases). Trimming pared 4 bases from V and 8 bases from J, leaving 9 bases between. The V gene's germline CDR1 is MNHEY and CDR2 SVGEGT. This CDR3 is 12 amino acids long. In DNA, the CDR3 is TGTGCCAGCAGTTCCCAGGGCGACACCATATATTTT. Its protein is CASSSQGDTIYF.

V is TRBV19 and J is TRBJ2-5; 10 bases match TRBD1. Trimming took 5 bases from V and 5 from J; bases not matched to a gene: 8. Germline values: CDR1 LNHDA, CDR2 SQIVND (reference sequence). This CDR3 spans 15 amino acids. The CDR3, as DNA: TGTGCCAGTAGTGTCTTGACAGGGGGCGATGAGACCCAGTACTTC. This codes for CASSVLTGGDETQYF.